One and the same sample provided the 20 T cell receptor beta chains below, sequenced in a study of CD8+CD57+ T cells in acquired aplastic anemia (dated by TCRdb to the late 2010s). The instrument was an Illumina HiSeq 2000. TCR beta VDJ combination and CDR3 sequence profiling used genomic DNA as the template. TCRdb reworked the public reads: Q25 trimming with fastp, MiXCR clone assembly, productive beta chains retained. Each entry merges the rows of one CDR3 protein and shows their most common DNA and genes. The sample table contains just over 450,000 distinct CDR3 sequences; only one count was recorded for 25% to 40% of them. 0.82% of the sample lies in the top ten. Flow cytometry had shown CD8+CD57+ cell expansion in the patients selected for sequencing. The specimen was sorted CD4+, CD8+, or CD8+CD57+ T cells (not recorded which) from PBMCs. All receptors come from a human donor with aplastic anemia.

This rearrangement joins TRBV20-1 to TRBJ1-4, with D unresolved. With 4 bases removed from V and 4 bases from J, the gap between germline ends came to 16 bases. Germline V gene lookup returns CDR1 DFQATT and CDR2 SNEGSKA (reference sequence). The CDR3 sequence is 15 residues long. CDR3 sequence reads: CSAIAPGRNNEKLFF. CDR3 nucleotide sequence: TGCAGTGCTATTGCCCCCGGACGGAATAATGAAAAACTGTTTTTT.

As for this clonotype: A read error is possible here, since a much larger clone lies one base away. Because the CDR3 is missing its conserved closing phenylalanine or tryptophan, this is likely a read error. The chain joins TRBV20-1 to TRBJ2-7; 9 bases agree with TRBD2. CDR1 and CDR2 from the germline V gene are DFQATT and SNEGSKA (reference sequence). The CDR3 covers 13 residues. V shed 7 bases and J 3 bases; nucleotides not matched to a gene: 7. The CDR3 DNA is TGCAGTGTGGGGCGGGGGGGAAACTACGAGCAGTACTCC. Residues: CSVGRGGNYEQYS.

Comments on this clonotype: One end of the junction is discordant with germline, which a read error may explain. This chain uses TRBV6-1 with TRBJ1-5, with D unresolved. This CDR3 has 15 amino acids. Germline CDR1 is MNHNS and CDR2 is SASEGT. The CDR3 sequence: CVSSEAQRSNQPQHF. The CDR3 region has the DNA TGTGTCAGCAGTGAGGCACAGAGAAGCAATCAGCCCCAGCATTTT.

In nucleotides, the CDR3 is TGTGCCAGCAGGGACCGACAGGGGGCTGACTGTGGCTACACCTTC. This translates into CASRDRQGADCGYTF. V is TRBV2 and J is TRBJ1-2, with 10 bases matching TRBD1. Unmatched junction bases numbered 11, after V lost 6 bases and J lost 7 bases. The germline gives CDR1 SNHLY, CDR2 FYNNEI. This CDR3 is 15 amino acids long. Using reference TRBV2 and TRBJ1-2 for the parts outside the CDR3, the full variable domain is EPEVTQTPSHQVTQMGQEVILRCVPISNHLYFYWYRQILGQKVEFLVSFYNNEISEKSEIFDDQFSVERPDGSNFTLKIRSTKLEDSAMYFCASRDRQGADCGYTFGSGTRLTVV.

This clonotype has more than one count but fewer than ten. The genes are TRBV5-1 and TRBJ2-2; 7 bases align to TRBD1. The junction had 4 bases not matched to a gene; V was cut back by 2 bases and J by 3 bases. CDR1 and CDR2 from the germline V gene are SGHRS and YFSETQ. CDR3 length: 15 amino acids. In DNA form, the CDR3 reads TGCGCCAGCAGCTTCCGGGACAGAGACACCGGGGAGCTGTTTTTT. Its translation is CASSFRDRDTGELFF.

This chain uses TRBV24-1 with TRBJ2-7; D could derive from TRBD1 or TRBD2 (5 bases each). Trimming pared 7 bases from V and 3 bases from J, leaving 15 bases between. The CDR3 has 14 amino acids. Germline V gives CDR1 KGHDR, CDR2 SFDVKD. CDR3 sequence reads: CATSSEGLGYEQYF. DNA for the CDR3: TGTGCCACCAGCAGCGAGGGGCTCGGCTACGAGCAGTACTTC.

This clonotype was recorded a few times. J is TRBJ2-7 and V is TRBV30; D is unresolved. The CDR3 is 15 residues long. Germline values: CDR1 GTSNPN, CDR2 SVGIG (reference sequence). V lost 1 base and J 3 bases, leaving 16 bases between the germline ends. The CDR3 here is CAWSALSLTSYEQYF. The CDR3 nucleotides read TGTGCCTGGAGTGCCCTGTCCCTAACAAGCTACGAGCAGTACTTC.

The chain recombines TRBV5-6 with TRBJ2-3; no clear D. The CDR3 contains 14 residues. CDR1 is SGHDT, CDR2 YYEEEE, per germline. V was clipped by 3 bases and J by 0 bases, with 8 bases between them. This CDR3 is CASSSVGSTDTQYF. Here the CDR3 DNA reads TGTGCCAGCAGCTCTGTCGGGAGCACAGATACGCAGTATTTT.

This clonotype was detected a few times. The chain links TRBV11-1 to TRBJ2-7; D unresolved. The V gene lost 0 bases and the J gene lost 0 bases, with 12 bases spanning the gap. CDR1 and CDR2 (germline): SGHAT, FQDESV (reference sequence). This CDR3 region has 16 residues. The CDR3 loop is CASSLAVGPSSYEQYF. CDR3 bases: TGTGCCAGCAGCTTAGCGGTTGGACCCAGCTCCTACGAGCAGTACTTC.

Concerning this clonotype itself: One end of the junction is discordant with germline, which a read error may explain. The CDR3 DNA follows: TGTGCCAGCATCCCCCTAAGCCGGGGGGGGGACACTGAAGCTTTCTTC. Its translation is CASIPLSRGGDTEAFF. V is TRBV28 and J is TRBJ1-1; D possibly corresponds to TRBD1 (6 bases). Germline V gene sequence: CDR1 MDHEN, CDR2 SYDVKM. This CDR3 is 16 amino acids long. Drawing the rest from reference TRBV28 and TRBJ1-1, the complete variable domain is DVKVTQSSRYLVKRTGEKVFLECVQDMDHENMFWYRQDPGLGLRLIYFSYDVKMKEKGDIPEGYSVSREKKERFSLILESASTNQTSMYLCASIPLSRGGDTEAFFGQGTRLTVV.

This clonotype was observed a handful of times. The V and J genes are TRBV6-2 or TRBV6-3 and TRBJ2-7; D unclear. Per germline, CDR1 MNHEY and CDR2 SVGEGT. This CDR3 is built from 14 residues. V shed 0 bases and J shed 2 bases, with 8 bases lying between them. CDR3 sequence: CASSYSVTAYEQYF. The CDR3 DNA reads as TGTGCCAGCAGTTACTCGGTTACAGCCTACGAGCAGTACTTC.

The CDR3 DNA reads TGCAGTGCTAGAGACAGGGAGACTAACTATGGCTACACCTTC. Protein sequence: CSARDRETNYGYTF. The rearrangement joins TRBV20-1 to TRBJ1-2; the D gene is possibly TRBD1 (5 bases). Trimming stripped 0 bases from V and 0 bases from J, with 8 bases between. The CDR3 loop spans 14 amino acids. Per germline, CDR1 DFQATT and CDR2 SNEGSKA (reference sequence).

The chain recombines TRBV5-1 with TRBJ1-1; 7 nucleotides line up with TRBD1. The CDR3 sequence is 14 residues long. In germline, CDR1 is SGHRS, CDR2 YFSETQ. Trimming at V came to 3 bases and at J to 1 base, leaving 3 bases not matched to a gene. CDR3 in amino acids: CASSWRQGNTEAFF. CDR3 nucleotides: TGCGCCAGCAGCTGGAGACAGGGGAACACTGAAGCTTTCTTT.

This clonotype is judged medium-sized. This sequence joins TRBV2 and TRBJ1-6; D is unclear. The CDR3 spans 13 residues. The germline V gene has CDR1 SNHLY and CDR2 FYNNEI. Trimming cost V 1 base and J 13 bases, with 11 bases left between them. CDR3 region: CASSEVPPPPLHF. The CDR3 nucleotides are TGTGCCAGCAGTGAAGTTCCACCGCCCCCCCTCCACTTT. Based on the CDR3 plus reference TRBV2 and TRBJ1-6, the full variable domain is EPEVTQTPSHQVTQMGQEVILRCVPISNHLYFYWYRQILGQKVEFLVSFYNNEISEKSEIFDDQFSVERPDGSNFTLKIRSTKLEDSAMYFCASSEVPPPPLHFGNGTRLTVT.

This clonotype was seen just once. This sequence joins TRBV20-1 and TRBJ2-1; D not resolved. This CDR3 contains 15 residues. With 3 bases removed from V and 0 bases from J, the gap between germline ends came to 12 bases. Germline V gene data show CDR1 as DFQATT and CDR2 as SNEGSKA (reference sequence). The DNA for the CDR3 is TGCAGTGCTAGGTCAGCCTCAGTCTCCTACAATGAGCAGTTCTTC. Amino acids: CSARSASVSYNEQFF.

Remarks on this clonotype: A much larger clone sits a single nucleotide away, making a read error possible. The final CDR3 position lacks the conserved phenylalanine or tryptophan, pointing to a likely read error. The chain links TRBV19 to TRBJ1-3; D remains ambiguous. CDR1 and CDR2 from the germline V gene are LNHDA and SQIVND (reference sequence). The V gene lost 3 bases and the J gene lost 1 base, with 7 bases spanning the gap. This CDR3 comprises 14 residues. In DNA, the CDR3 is TGTGCCAGTAGTATCGGTCCTTCTGGAAACACCATATATCTT. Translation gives CASSIGPSGNTIYL.

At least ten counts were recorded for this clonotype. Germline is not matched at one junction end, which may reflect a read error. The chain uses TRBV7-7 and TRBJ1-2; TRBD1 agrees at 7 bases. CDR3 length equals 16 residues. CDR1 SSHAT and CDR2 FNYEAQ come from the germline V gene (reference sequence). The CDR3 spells CASSFGLRGRIYGYTF. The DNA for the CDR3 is TGTGCTAGCAGCTTCGGGTTGAGGGGGCGAATATATGGCTACACCTTC.

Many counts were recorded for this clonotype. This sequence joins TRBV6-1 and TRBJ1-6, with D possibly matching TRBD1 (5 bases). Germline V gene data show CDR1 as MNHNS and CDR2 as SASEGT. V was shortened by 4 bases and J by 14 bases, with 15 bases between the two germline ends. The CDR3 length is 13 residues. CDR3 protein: CASSAAQGRALHF. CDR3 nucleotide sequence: TGTGCCAGCAGTGCCGCTCAGGGAAGGGCCCTCCACTTT.

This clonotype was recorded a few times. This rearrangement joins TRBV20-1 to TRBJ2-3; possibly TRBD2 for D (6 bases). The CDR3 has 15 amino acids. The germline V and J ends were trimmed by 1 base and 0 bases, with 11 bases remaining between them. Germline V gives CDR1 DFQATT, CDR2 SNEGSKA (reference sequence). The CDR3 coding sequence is TGCAGTGCTAGAGTCTGGAGGGGTAGCACAGATACGCAGTATTTT. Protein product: CSARVWRGSTDTQYF.

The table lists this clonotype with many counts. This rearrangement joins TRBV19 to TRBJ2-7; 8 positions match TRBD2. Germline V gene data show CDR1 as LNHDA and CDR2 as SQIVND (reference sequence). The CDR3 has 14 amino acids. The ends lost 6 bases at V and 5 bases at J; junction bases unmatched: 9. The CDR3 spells CASSPSGSLNEQYF. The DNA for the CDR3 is TGTGCCAGTAGCCCAAGCGGGAGTTTGAACGAGCAGTACTTC.